The 18 T cell receptor beta chains below were found in one sample sequenced in a study of Graves' ophthalmopathy and Graves' hyperthyroidism. Amplified material comprised TCR beta CDR3 regions derived from RNA transcripts. HTBI-primed first-round RT-PCR preceded second-round multiplex PCR. TCRdb re-analysed the multiplex PCR reads in MiXCR, keeping a single row per CDR3 protein. The top ten clones hold approximately 4.1% of a sample with 500,000 to 600,000 distinct CDR3 sequences, just under 40% of them seen once. The sample consisted of peripheral blood or thyroid tissue (not recorded which). The source of these receptors is an adult man with Graves' hyperthyroidism.

The CDR3, as DNA: TGTGCCAGCAGCTTTGGGACAGGAGCGGACATTCAGTACTTC. This translates into CASSFGTGADIQYF. The V gene is TRBV25-1, the J gene TRBJ2-4; TRBD1 matches at 8 bases. Germline trimming cut 6 bases from V and 8 bases from J; bases unmatched to any gene: 9. This CDR3 region has 14 residues. The germline V gene has CDR1 MGHDK and CDR2 SYGVNS.

The table lists this clonotype with a count of one. The V and J genes are TRBV7-3 and TRBJ2-6; D is ambiguous. The CDR3 is 13 residues long. CDR1 is SGHTA and CDR2 is FQGTGA in the germline V gene. Trimming left V 7 bases short and J 4 bases short, with 8 bases between. The CDR3 spells CASTIGGANVLTF. CDR3 DNA: TGTGCCAGCACCATCGGCGGGGCCAACGTCCTGACTTTC. The full variable domain, in which reference TRBV7-3 and TRBJ2-6 provide the parts outside the CDR3, is GAGVSQTPSNKVTEKGKYVELRCDPISGHTALYWYRQSLGQGPEFLIYFQGTGAADDSGLPNDRFFAVRPEGSVSTLKIQRTERGDSAVYLCASTIGGANVLTFGAGSRLTVL.

The chain is built from TRBV7-8 and TRBJ2-3; D ambiguous. Deletions cut 2 bases from V and 5 bases from J, with 8 bases between. The CDR3 has 13 residues. Germline CDR1 reads SGHVS; CDR2 reads FQNEAQ. In DNA form, the CDR3 reads TGTGCCAGCAGCTTATCCCCGGGAGATACGCAGTATTTT. Its translation is CASSLSPGDTQYF.

This clonotype was seen ten or more times. The genes are TRBV7-9 and TRBJ2-2, with 8 bases lining up with TRBD1. This CDR3 has 12 residues. J was trimmed by 6 bases and V by 8 bases; bases with no gene match: 2. The germline V gene has CDR1 SEHNR and CDR2 FQNEAQ (reference sequence). CDR3: CASEQGAGELFF. The DNA for the CDR3 is TGTGCCAGCGAACAGGGGGCCGGGGAGCTGTTTTTT.

This clonotype turned up a few times. V and J are TRBV6-5 and TRBJ2-2; D not certain. V was shortened by 8 bases and J by 6 bases, with 16 bases between the two germline ends. Per the germline V gene, CDR1 is MNHEY and CDR2 is SVGAGI. The CDR3 has 14 residues. The CDR3: CASENPNSSGELFF. CDR3 DNA: TGTGCCAGCGAAAACCCCAACAGTTCCGGGGAGCTGTTTTTT.

In its sample, this clonotype was seen many times. V usage is TRBV7-9 and J usage is TRBJ2-7; no definite D call. Looked up from germline, CDR1 is SEHNR and CDR2 is FQNEAQ (reference sequence). This CDR3 is built from 12 residues. V lost 1 base to trimming and J lost 7 bases, with 8 bases between them. The CDR3 region is CASSLGVGEQYF. DNA for the CDR3: TGTGCCAGCAGCTTAGGGGTAGGAGAGCAGTACTTC.

The chain couples TRBV6-6 to TRBJ2-7; maybe TRBD2 (6 bases). CDR1 MNHNY and CDR2 SVGAGI come from the germline V gene (reference sequence). Trimming stripped 0 bases from V and 2 bases from J, with 8 bases between. The CDR3 totals 14 residues. The DNA for the CDR3 is TGTGCCAGCAGTTACTCATGGGGGGCCTACGAGCAGTACTTC. Its protein is CASSYSWGAYEQYF.

Many counts were recorded for this clonotype. The chain has TRBV11-2 and TRBJ2-7; 7 bases line up with TRBD1. CDR3 size: 15 residues. The trim removed 1 base at V and 0 bases at J, leaving 3 bases unmatched. From germline, CDR1 is SGHAT and CDR2 FQNNGV. The CDR3 nucleotides read TGTGCCAGCAGCTTAGGTGGGACAGACTCCTACGAGCAGTACTTC. The encoded protein is CASSLGGTDSYEQYF.

There are many counts of this clonotype. The chain has TRBV5-1 and TRBJ1-1; D is uncertain. Germline CDR1 reads SGHRS; CDR2 reads YFSETQ. The V end was cut by 0 bases, the J end by 0 bases, with 6 bases between. The CDR3 runs to 14 residues. The CDR3 coding sequence is TGCGCCAGCAGCTTGGATTCAGTGAACACTGAAGCTTTCTTT. Amino acids: CASSLDSVNTEAFF.

The chain carries TRBV24-1 and TRBJ2-7; 8 bases are a match to TRBD2. Germline-derived CDR1 and CDR2 are KGHDR and SFDVKD. The CDR3 covers 13 residues. Trimming removed 12 bases from V and 6 bases from J; junction bases left unmatched: 12. Written as DNA, the CDR3 is TGTGCCGCCCCGGGACTAGGGTCTGCCGAGCAGTACTTC. Translated, it gives CAAPGLGSAEQYF.

A remark on this clonotype: The germline gene is not matched at one end of the junction; a read error may be the cause. This chain uses TRBV5-1 with TRBJ1-5; D unresolved. The CDR3 extends over 15 amino acids. Germline CDR1 SGHRS, CDR2 YFSETQ. This CDR3 reads CAGSLSGQINQPQHF. CDR3 DNA sequence: TGCGCCGGCAGCTTGAGCGGGCAGATCAATCAGCCCCAGCATTTT.

This clonotype appeared many times. The J gene is TRBJ1-1, the V gene TRBV7-9, with D perhaps matching TRBD1 (5 bases). Germline CDR1 is SEHNR and CDR2 is FQNEAQ (reference sequence). The CDR3 sequence is 15 residues long. V shed 8 bases and J shed 0 bases, with 16 bases lying between them. DNA of the CDR3: TGTGCCAGCGGGATAGTCAGGGCACTGAACACTGAAGCTTTCTTT. Translating it yields CASGIVRALNTEAFF.

This chain connects TRBV20-1 to TRBJ1-2; 7 bases align to TRBD1. Losses at the gene ends were 0 bases for V and 6 bases for J; bases not matched to a gene: 7. CDR1 is DFQATT, CDR2 SNEGSKA, per germline (reference sequence). The CDR3 loop spans 14 amino acids. CDR3 residues: CSARDLTGTDGYTF. The CDR3 bases are TGCAGTGCTAGAGATCTGACAGGGACGGATGGCTACACCTTC.

The DNA of the CDR3 is TGTGCCAGTAGAGACAGGGGAAACAATGAGCAGTACTTC. Its protein product is CASRDRGNNEQYF. The chain is built from TRBV19 and TRBJ2-7; 8 bases are shared with TRBD1. J lost 7 bases, V lost 6 bases, and 8 bases had no gene match. CDR1 and CDR2 (germline): LNHDA, SQIVND (reference sequence). This CDR3 has 13 residues. The entire variable domain, with the rest obtained from reference TRBV19 and TRBJ2-7, is as follows: DGGITQSPKYLFRKEGQNVTLSCEQNLNHDAMYWYRQDPGQGLRLIYYSQIVNDFQKGDIAEGYSVSREKKESFPLTVTSAQKNPTAFYLCASRDRGNNEQYFGPGTRLTVT.

This clonotype was found many times. The V gene is TRBV19, the J gene TRBJ1-5, with D perhaps TRBD1 (6 bases). Germline V gene lookup returns CDR1 LNHDA and CDR2 SQIVND (reference sequence). The CDR3 loop spans 13 amino acids. The germline V and J ends were trimmed by 1 base and 10 bases, with 11 bases remaining between them. The CDR3 coding sequence is TGTGCCAGTAGTATAGGGGACATCAATCCCCAGCATTTT. Protein product: CASSIGDINPQHF.

The genes are TRBV12-3 or TRBV12-4 and TRBJ2-5; TRBD1 matches at 8 bases. V dropped 5 bases and J dropped 5; count of bases not matched to a gene: 7. The CDR3 runs to 14 residues. The chain's CDR3 is CASSAGQVRETQYF. The CDR3 nucleotides read TGTGCCAGCAGTGCGGGACAGGTTCGGGAGACCCAGTACTTC.

The chain recombines TRBV2 with TRBJ2-7; D unresolved. The germline V gene encodes CDR1 SNHLY and CDR2 FYNNEI. The V and J ends lost 7 bases and 2 bases respectively, with 9 bases between them. The CDR3 sequence is 12 residues long. As DNA, the CDR3 is TGTGCCAGCATAGGCATTGCCTACGAGCAGTACTTC. It is translated as CASIGIAYEQYF. Variable domain in full (rest from reference TRBV2 and TRBJ2-7): EPEVTQTPSHQVTQMGQEVILRCVPISNHLYFYWYRQILGQKVEFLVSFYNNEISEKSEIFDDQFSVERPDGSNFTLKIRSTKLEDSAMYFCASIGIAYEQYFGPGTRLTVT.

This clonotype was seen ten or more times. The chain combines TRBV2 with TRBJ2-5; no clear D gene. The CDR3 extends over 14 amino acids. V was pared by 1 base and J by 0 bases, with 6 bases between. Looked up from germline, CDR1 is SNHLY and CDR2 is FYNNEI. The CDR3 nucleotides read TGTGCCAGCAGTGAAGGGAGACACCAAGAGACCCAGTACTTC. This gives the protein CASSEGRHQETQYF.